This TCR beta chain was identified during a study of radiotherapy plus CTLA-4 blockade in lung cancer. The assay was immunoSEQ multiplex PCR, and TCRdb's table has in-frame clones only and misses some. Of approximately 32,000 clones detected, 70% appear once; the ten largest clones hold 3.5% to 4.5%. The V and J ends lost 7 bases and 0 bases respectively, with 1 base between them. CDR3 size: 11 residues. The V gene's germline CDR1 is MDHEN and CDR2 SYDVKM. This chain links TRBV28 with TRBJ1-3; D not resolved. The sequenced sample was peripheral blood, obtained from a patient treated with radiotherapy plus ipilimumab. This receptor was identified in a human donor with non-small cell lung cancer who had stable disease on radiotherapy plus ipilimumab. The CDR3 region is CASISGNTIYF. CDR3 DNA: TGTGCCAGCATCTCTGGAAACACCATATATTTT.